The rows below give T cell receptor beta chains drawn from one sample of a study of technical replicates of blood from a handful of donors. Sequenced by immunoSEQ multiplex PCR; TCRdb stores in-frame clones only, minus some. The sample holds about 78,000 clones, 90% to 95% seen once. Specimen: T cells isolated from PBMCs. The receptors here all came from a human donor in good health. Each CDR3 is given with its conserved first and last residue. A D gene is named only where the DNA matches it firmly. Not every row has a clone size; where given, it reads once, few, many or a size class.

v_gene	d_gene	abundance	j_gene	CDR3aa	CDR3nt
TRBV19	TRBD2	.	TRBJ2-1	CASSSSFLAGGDNEQFF	TGTGCCAGTAGTAGTTCTTTTCTAGCGGGAGGAGACAATGAGCAGTTCTTC
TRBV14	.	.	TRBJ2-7	CASSLTGSYEQYF	TGTGCCAGCAGCCTAACAGGCTCCTACGAGCAGTACTTC
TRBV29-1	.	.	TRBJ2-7	CSVEDVDTSYEQYF	TGCAGCGTTGAAGATGTCGACACCTCCTACGAGCAGTACTTC
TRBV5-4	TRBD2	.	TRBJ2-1	CASSHGTSGYNEQFF	TGTGCCAGCAGCCATGGGACTAGCGGTTACAATGAGCAGTTCTTC
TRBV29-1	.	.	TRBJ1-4	CSVETGNNEKLFF	TGCAGCGTTGAAACGGGGAATAATGAAAAACTGTTTTTT
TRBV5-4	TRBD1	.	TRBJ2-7	CASSSLDRVSYEQYF	TGTGCCAGCAGCTCCTTGGACAGGGTCTCCTACGAGCAGTACTTC
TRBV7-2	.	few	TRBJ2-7	CASSSLGPSGEQYF	TGTGCCAGCAGCTCACTAGGACCTTCGGGAGAGCAGTACTTC
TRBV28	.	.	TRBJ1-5	CASFAQASLAQHF	TGTGCCAGCTTTGCACAGGCTAGTTTGGCCCAGCATTTT
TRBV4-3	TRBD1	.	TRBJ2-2	CASSPWTGGGELFF	TGCGCCAGCAGCCCTTGGACAGGGGGCGGGGAGCTGTTTTTT
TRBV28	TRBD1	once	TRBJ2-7	CASSFTGTGVLGWDEQYF	TGTGCCAGCAGTTTTACCGGGACAGGGGTCCTAGGTTGGGACGAGCAGTACTTC